This TCR beta chain derives from a study of cytotoxic CD8 clonotypes in ibrutinib-treated CLL. Study overall: Sequencing produced an average of about 280,000 productive templates and 94,082 productive rearrangements per sample. Notes on the study in general: Circulating CD8+ T-cell counts were tracked by baseline clonality, which exceeded that of age-matched healthy donors.

Regarding this clone: Its antigen is not known.

A 1 in 200,000 to 1 in 1 million T cell depth was the sequencing target. Data came from immunoSEQ multiplex PCR; TCRdb stores just in-frame clones and leaves some out. This table holds about 200,000 clones, over 55% found once. This CDR3 contains 17 residues. V dropped 2 bases and J dropped 2; count of bases not matched to a gene: 9. Germline CDR1 reads SGHTA; CDR2 reads FQGNSA. This TCR was sampled from a human donor with chronic lymphocytic leukemia. The chain couples TRBV7-2 to TRBJ2-7, with 10 positions matching TRBD2. This material consisted of PBMCs, taken after 24 months of ibrutinib treatment. CDR3 sequence: CASSLPSSGSAAYEQYF. CDR3 nucleotides: TGTGCCAGCAGCTTACCTTCTAGCGGGAGCGCCGCCTACGAGCAGTACTTC.